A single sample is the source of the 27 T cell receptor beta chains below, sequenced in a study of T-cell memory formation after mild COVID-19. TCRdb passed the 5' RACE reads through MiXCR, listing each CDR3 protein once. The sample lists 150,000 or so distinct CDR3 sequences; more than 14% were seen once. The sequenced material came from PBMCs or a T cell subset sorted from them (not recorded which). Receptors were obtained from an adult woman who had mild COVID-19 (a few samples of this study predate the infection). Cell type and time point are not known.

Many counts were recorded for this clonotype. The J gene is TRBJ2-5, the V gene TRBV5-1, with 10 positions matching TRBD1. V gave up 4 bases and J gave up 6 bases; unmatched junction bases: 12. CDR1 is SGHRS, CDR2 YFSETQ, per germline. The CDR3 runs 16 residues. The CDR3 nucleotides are TGCGCCAGCAGCACGACAGGGGGCGCGGATAGTAAGACCCAGTACTTC. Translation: CASSTTGGADSKTQYF.

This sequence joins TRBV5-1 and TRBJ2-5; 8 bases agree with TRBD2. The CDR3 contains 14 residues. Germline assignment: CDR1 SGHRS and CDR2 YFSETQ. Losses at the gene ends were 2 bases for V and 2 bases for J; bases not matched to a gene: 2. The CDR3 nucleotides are TGCGCCAGCAGCTTCTCGGGGGGGCAAGAGACCCAGTACTTC. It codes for CASSFSGGQETQYF.

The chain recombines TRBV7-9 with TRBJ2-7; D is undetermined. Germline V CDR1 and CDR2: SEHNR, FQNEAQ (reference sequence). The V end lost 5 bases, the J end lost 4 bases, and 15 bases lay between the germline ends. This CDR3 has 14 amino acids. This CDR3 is CASSAPSTVYEQYF. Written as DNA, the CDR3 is TGTGCCAGCAGCGCTCCCTCGACTGTATACGAGCAGTACTTC.

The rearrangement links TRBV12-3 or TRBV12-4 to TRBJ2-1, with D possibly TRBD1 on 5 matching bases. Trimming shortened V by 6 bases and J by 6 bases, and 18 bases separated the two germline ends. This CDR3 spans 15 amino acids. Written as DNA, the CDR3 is TGTGCCAGCAGAGTTAGCCAGGGTTTTGGCAATGAGCAGTTCTTC. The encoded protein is CASRVSQGFGNEQFF.

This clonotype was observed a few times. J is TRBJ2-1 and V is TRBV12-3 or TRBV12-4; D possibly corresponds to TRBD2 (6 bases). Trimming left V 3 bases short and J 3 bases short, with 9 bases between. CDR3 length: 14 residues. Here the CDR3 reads CASSFTTSYNEQFF. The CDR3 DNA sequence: TGTGCCAGCAGTTTCACGACTAGCTACAATGAGCAGTTCTTC.

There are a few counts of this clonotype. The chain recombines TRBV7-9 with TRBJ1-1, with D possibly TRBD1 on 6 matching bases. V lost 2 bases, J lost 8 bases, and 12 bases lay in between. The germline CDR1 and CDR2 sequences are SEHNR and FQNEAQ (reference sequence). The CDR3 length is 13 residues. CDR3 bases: TGTGCCAGCAGCTTAAATGGGGGCCTAGAAGCTTTCTTT. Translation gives CASSLNGGLEAFF.

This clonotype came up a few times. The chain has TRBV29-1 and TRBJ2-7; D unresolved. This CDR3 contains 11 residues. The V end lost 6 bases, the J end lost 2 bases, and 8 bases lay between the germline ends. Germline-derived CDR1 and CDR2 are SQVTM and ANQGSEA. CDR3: CSVPGPYEQYF. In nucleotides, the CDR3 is TGCAGCGTCCCCGGGCCCTACGAGCAGTACTTC.

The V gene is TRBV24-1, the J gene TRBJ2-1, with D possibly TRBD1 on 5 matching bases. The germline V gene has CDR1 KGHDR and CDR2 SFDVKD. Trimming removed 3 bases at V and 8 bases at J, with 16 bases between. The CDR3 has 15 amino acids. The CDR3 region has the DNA TGTGCCACCAGTGATCTGAGTCCGCAGGGCCATGAGCAGTTCTTC. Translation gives CATSDLSPQGHEQFF.

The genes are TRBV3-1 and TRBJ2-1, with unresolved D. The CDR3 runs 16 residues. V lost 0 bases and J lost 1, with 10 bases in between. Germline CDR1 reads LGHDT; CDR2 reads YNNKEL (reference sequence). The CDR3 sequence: CASSQELASSYNEQFF. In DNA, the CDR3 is TGTGCCAGCAGCCAAGAATTGGCTAGTTCCTACAATGAGCAGTTCTTC.

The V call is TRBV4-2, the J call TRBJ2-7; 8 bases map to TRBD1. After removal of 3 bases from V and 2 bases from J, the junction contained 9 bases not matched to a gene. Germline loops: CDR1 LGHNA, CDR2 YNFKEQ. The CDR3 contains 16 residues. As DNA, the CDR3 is TGTGCCAGCAGCCACGTTTTGGGACAGGAGACCTACGAGCAGTACTTC. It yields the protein CASSHVLGQETYEQYF.

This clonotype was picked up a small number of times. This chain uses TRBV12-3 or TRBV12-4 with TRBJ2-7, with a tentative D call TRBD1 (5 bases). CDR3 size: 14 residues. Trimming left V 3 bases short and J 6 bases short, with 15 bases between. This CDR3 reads CASSFQGVRSEQYF. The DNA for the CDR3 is TGTGCCAGCAGTTTTCAAGGGGTCCGGAGCGAGCAGTACTTC.

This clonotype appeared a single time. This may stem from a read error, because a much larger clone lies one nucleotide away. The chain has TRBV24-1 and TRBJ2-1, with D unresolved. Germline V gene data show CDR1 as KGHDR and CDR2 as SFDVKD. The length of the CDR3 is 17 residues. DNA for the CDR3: TGTGCCACCAGCAGAGACGTTCGGGCCAATTCCTACAATGAGCAGTTATTC. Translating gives CATSRDVRANSYNEQLF.

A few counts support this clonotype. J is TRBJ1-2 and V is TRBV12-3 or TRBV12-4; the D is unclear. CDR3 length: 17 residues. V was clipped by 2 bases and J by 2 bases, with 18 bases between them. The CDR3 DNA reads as TGTGCCAGCAGTTTAATCCCTCGGGGAGGGTCGAACTATGGCTACACCTTC. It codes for CASSLIPRGGSNYGYTF.

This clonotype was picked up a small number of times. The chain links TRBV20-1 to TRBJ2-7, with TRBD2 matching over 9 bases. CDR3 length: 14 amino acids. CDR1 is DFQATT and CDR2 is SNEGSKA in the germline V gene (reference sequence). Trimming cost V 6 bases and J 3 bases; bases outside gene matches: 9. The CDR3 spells CSATRTSAYYEQYF. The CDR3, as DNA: TGCAGTGCCACCAGGACTAGCGCCTACTACGAGCAGTACTTC.

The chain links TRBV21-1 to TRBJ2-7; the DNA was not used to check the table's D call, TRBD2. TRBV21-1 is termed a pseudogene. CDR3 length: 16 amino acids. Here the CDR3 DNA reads TGTGCCAGCAGCAAAGCCCCGACAAGGCCCGGGGACGAGCAGTACTTC. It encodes CASSKAPTRPGDEQYF.

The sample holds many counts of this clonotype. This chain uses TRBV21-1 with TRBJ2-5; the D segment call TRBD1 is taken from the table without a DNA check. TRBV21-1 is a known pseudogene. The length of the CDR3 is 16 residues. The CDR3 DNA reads TGTGCCAGCAGCACCCCCGGGACAGGGACCTCTGAGACCCAGTACTTC. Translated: CASSTPGTGTSETQYF.

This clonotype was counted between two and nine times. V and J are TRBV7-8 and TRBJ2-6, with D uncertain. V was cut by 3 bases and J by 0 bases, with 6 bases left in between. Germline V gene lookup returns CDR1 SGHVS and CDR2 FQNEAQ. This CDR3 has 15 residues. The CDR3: CASSFGASGANVLTF. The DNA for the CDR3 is TGTGCCAGCAGCTTTGGCGCCTCTGGGGCCAACGTCCTGACTTTC. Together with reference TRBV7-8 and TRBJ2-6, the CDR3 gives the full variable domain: GAGVSQSPRYKVAKRGQDVALRCDPISGHVSLFWYQQALGQGPEFLTYFQNEAQLDKSGLPSDRFFAERPEGSVSTLKIQRTQQEDSAVYLCASSFGASGANVLTFGAGSRLTVL.

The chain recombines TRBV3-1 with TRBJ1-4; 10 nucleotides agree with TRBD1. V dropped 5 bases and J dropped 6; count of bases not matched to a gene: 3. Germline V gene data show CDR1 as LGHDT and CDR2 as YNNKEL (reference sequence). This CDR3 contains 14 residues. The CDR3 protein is CASSDRGLDEKLFF. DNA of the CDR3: TGTGCCAGCAGCGACAGGGGGCTGGATGAAAAACTGTTTTTT.

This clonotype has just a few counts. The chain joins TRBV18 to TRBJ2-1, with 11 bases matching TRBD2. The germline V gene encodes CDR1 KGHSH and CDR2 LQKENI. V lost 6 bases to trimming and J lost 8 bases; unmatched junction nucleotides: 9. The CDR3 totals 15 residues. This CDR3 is CASSGLTSGRDEQFF. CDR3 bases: TGTGCCAGCTCCGGCCTTACTAGCGGGAGAGATGAGCAGTTCTTC.

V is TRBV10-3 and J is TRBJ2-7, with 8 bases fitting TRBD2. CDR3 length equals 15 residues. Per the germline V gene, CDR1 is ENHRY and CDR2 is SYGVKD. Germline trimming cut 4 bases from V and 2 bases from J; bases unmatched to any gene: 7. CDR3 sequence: CAISGFSGEAYEQYF. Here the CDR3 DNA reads TGTGCCATCAGTGGATTTAGCGGGGAGGCCTACGAGCAGTACTTC.

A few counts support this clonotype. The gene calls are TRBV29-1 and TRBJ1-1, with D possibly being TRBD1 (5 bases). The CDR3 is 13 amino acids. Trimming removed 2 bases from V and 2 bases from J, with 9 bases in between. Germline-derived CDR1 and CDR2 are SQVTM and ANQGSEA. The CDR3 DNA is TGCAGCGTTGAATGGGGCCTTAACACTGAAGCTTTCTTT. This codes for CSVEWGLNTEAFF.

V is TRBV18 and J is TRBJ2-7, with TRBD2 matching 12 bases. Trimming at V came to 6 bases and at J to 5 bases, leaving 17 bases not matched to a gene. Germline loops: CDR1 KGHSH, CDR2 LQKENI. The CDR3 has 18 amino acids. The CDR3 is CASSNRDGRLAGVNEQYF. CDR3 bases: TGTGCCAGCTCGAATCGGGACGGTAGACTAGCGGGAGTCAACGAGCAGTACTTC.

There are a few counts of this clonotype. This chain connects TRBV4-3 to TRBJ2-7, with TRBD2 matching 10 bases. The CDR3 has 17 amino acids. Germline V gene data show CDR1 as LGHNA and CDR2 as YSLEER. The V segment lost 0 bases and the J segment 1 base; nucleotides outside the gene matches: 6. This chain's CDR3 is CASSQERAGGLSYEQYF. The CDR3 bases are TGCGCCAGCAGCCAAGAGAGAGCGGGAGGGTTATCCTACGAGCAGTACTTC.

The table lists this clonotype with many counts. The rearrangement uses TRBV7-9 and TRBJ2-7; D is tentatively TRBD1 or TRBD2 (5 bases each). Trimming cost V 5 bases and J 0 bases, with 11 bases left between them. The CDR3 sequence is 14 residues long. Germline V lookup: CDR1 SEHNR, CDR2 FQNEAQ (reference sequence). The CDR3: CASSNRDGSYEQYF. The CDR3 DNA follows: TGTGCCAGCAGCAACCGGGACGGCTCCTACGAGCAGTACTTC.

The CDR3 DNA follows: TGCGCCAGCAGTTTGACCTCCAGAGCCGGGGAGCTGTTTTTT. Its protein is CASSLTSRAGELFF. The V call is TRBV5-1, the J call TRBJ2-2; D is ambiguous. Germline CDR1 reads SGHRS; CDR2 reads YFSETQ. This CDR3 has 14 amino acids. The germline V and J ends were trimmed by 5 bases and 6 bases, with 14 bases remaining between them.

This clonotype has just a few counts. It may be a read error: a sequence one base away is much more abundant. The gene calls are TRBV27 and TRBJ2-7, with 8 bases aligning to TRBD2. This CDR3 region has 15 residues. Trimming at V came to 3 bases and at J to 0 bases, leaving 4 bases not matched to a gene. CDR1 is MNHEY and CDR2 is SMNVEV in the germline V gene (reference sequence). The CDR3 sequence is CASSLLAGTSYEQYF. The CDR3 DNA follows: TGTGCCAGCAGTTTGTTAGCGGGGACCTCCTACGAGCAGTACTTC.

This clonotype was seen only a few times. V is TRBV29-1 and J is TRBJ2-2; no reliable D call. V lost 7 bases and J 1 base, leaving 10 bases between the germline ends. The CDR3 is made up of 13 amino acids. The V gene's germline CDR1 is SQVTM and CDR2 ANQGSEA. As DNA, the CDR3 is TGCAGCGCTATCTCGGAGAACACCGGGGAGCTGTTTTTT. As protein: CSAISENTGELFF.